The 26 T cell receptor beta chains reported below all come from one sample, sequenced in a study of Graves' ophthalmopathy and Graves' hyperthyroidism. Transcripts of RNA were the source for amplifying TCR beta CDR3 regions. HTBI-primed RT-PCR formed the first round, and a multiplex PCR formed the second. TCRdb ran MiXCR on the multiplex PCR reads and lists one entry per CDR3 protein. The sample holds about 380,000 distinct CDR3 sequences; 15% are singletons and the top ten take approximately 7%. The specimen was peripheral blood. These receptors were taken from a woman aged 18-30 years with stable Graves' hyperthyroidism.

This clonotype occurred many times. The chain links TRBV27 to TRBJ1-5; no clear D gene. Germline loops: CDR1 MNHEY, CDR2 SMNVEV (reference sequence). Between the trimmed V and J ends, which lost 5 bases and 3 bases, there was a span of 17 bases. The CDR3 is made up of 16 amino acids. This chain's CDR3 is CASSPNRAAFNQPQHF. The CDR3 nucleotides are TGTGCCAGCAGTCCCAATCGGGCAGCTTTCAATCAGCCCCAGCATTTT.

This clonotype showed up many times. The chain combines TRBV20-1 with TRBJ1-2; D ambiguous. V lost 2 bases, J lost 3 bases, and 19 bases lay in between. Germline V gene lookup returns CDR1 DFQATT and CDR2 SNEGSKA (reference sequence). The CDR3 extends over 16 amino acids. CDR3 residues: CSARSSLRGEDYGYTF. CDR3 nucleotide sequence: TGCAGTGCTAGATCTTCCCTTCGGGGAGAGGACTATGGCTACACCTTC.

This clonotype came up many times. The chain has TRBV7-2 and TRBJ2-5; D possibly corresponds to TRBD2 (6 bases). Trimming cost V 3 bases and J 5 bases, with 19 bases left between them. The length of the CDR3 is 16 residues. CDR1 SGHTA and CDR2 FQGNSA come from the germline V gene. CDR3 amino acids: CASSFGIAEYHETQYF. The CDR3 DNA sequence: TGTGCCAGCAGCTTTGGCATAGCGGAATATCATGAGACCCAGTACTTC.

This clonotype was picked up many times. This rearrangement joins TRBV25-1 to TRBJ1-2, with 9 bases matching TRBD1. The V segment lost 1 base and the J segment 7 bases; nucleotides outside the gene matches: 10. The CDR3 runs 16 residues. The germline gives CDR1 MGHDK, CDR2 SYGVNS. CDR3 in amino acids: CASSESPPGQGGGYTF. The CDR3 region has the DNA TGTGCCAGCAGTGAATCCCCGCCGGGACAGGGCGGTGGCTACACCTTC.

This clonotype occurred many times. This chain uses TRBV20-1 with TRBJ1-5; 8 bases align to TRBD1. The CDR3 spans 14 residues. Losses at the gene ends were 6 bases for V and 1 base for J; bases not matched to a gene: 5. CDR1 is DFQATT, CDR2 SNEGSKA, per germline (reference sequence). CDR3: CSATTGESNQPQHF. The CDR3 DNA follows: TGCAGTGCGACGACAGGGGAGAGCAATCAGCCCCAGCATTTT.

This clonotype was seen ten or more times. The chain carries TRBV15 and TRBJ1-5; D gene unclear. Germline CDR1 reads LNHNV; CDR2 reads YYDKDF (reference sequence). The CDR3 has 13 residues. Trimming took off 1 base at V and 3 bases at J, with 4 bases between the two ends. The CDR3 is CATSRVDNQPQHF. The CDR3 DNA sequence: TGTGCCACCAGCAGAGTGGACAATCAGCCCCAGCATTTT.

The chain joins TRBV15 to TRBJ1-6, with 10 bases that match TRBD1. V shed 3 bases and J 10 bases; nucleotides not matched to a gene: 3. The CDR3 has 14 amino acids. The germline V gene has CDR1 LNHNV and CDR2 YYDKDF (reference sequence). The chain's CDR3 is CATSSDRGQSPLHF. The CDR3 DNA reads TGTGCCACCAGCAGCGACAGGGGGCAATCACCCCTCCACTTT.

This clonotype occurred many times. The chain links TRBV5-1 to TRBJ1-1, with a weak D call TRBD1 (5 bases). Trimming removed 5 bases from V and 5 bases from J, with 19 bases in between. This CDR3 region has 15 residues. CDR1 and CDR2 (germline): SGHRS, YFSETQ. CDR3 sequence: CASRRLPREETEAFF. For the CDR3, the DNA is TGCGCCAGCAGACGTCTGCCCAGGGAGGAAACTGAAGCTTTCTTT.

This clonotype was recorded at least ten times. The gene calls are TRBV12-3 or TRBV12-4 and TRBJ2-7, with 7 bases fitting TRBD1. Germline trimming cut 5 bases from V and 5 bases from J; bases unmatched to any gene: 12. This CDR3 contains 15 residues. In DNA, the CDR3 is TGTGCCAGCAGTCACCCGGCCAGGGGGATTGACGAGCAGTACTTC. It encodes CASSHPARGIDEQYF.

This clonotype was recorded many times. This sequence joins TRBV12-3 or TRBV12-4 and TRBJ1-5; 7 nucleotides line up with TRBD1. The V segment lost 7 bases and the J segment 8 bases; nucleotides outside the gene matches: 14. The CDR3 covers 15 residues. CDR3 sequence: CASTHGTASLEPQHF. The CDR3 DNA sequence: TGTGCCAGCACCCACGGGACAGCCTCCTTGGAGCCCCAGCATTTT.

This clonotype was seen ten or more times. J is TRBJ1-6 and V is TRBV7-9; TRBD1 might be the D (5 bases). Germline values: CDR1 SEHNR, CDR2 FQNEAQ (reference sequence). The CDR3 runs to 15 residues. The V and J ends lost 1 base and 2 bases respectively, with 6 bases between them. CDR3 amino acids: CASSLGTTYNSPLHF. In DNA, the CDR3 is TGTGCCAGCAGCTTAGGGACAACCTATAATTCACCCCTCCACTTT.

This clonotype was picked up many times. J is TRBJ2-7 and V is TRBV6-1; 7 nucleotides match TRBD1. The CDR3 consists of 14 residues. The V gene end was trimmed by 8 bases and the J gene end by 0 bases; junction bases not matched to a gene: 7. Germline CDR1 MNHNS, CDR2 SASEGT. The CDR3 nucleotides read TGTGCCAGCCGACCGACAGGGAGCTCCTACGAGCAGTACTTC. Protein: CASRPTGSSYEQYF.

In this sample, this clonotype turned up many times. V is TRBV20-1 and J is TRBJ1-6; 9 positions agree with TRBD1. Germline V gene sequence: CDR1 DFQATT, CDR2 SNEGSKA (reference sequence). J gave up 1 base and V 3 bases, and 7 bases lay outside the gene matches. The CDR3 spans 17 residues. Here the CDR3 DNA reads TGCAGTGCTAGCCCCGGACAGGGGAAATCCTATAATTCACCCCTCCACTTT. Its protein is CSASPGQGKSYNSPLHF.

At least ten counts were recorded for this clonotype. The DNA for the CDR3 is TGTGCCAGCAGCCCCCAGGGAGCGGGGGGGAACACCGGGGAGCTGTTTTTT. Amino acids: CASSPQGAGGNTGELFF. The J gene is TRBJ2-2, the V gene TRBV11-2; the match to TRBD2 covers 9 bases. The CDR3 extends over 17 amino acids. Per the germline V gene, CDR1 is SGHAT and CDR2 is FQNNGV. The trim removed 5 bases at V and 1 base at J, leaving 8 bases unmatched.

This clonotype has ten or more counts. The chain employs TRBV6-1 and TRBJ2-7; tentatively, D is TRBD2 (5 bases). The CDR3 is made up of 14 amino acids. V dropped 4 bases and J dropped 0 bases, with 10 bases sitting between them. Per the germline V gene, CDR1 is MNHNS and CDR2 is SASEGT. CDR3: CASSGGLPSYEQYF. The CDR3 nucleotides are TGTGCCAGCAGTGGCGGACTTCCCTCCTACGAGCAGTACTTC.

This clonotype was detected ten times or more. V and J are TRBV28 and TRBJ2-7, with 12 bases aligning to TRBD1. The CDR3 contains 16 residues. With 5 bases clipped from V and 7 bases from J, the junction kept 12 bases outside the gene matches. From germline, CDR1 is MDHEN and CDR2 SYDVKM. The CDR3 DNA is TGTGCCAGCAGTCCGGTGGGGGGGACAGGGGGCAAAGAGCAGTACTTC. Its protein product is CASSPVGGTGGKEQYF.

This clonotype has a count of ten or more. The chain uses TRBV7-2 and TRBJ1-1; no firm D call. The CDR3 is 13 residues long. Germline loops: CDR1 SGHTA, CDR2 FQGNSA. Trimming stripped 5 bases from V and 7 bases from J, with 14 bases between. The CDR3 protein is CASSPYKGIEAFF. The CDR3 nucleotides read TGTGCCAGCAGCCCTTATAAGGGCATTGAAGCTTTCTTT.

This clonotype was recorded a few times. The chain uses TRBV20-1 and TRBJ1-2; D not resolved. This CDR3 has 13 residues. V lost 5 bases to trimming and J lost 4 bases, with 14 bases between them. The germline gives CDR1 DFQATT, CDR2 SNEGSKA (reference sequence). The CDR3 loop is CSAFAGSFYGYTF. CDR3 nucleotide sequence: TGCAGTGCTTTCGCCGGTTCTTTCTATGGCTACACCTTC.

In this sample, this clonotype turned up many times. The rearrangement links TRBV7-2 to TRBJ1-5, with D maybe TRBD1 (5 bases). The CDR3 covers 15 residues. Germline V lookup: CDR1 SGHTA, CDR2 FQGNSA. The V and J ends lost 1 base and 4 bases respectively, with 11 bases between them. CDR3 DNA sequence: TGTGCCAGCAGCTTAGGAGCAGGGCCAAATCAGCCCCAGCATTTT. This translates into CASSLGAGPNQPQHF.

Many counts were recorded for this clonotype. The gene calls are TRBV4-1 and TRBJ2-5; D remains ambiguous. V lost 3 bases to trimming and J lost 7 bases, with 9 bases between them. There are 12 residues in the CDR3. Germline CDR1 and CDR2: MGHRA and YSYEKL. DNA of the CDR3: TGCGCCAGCAGCCATCTTTCGGGGACCCAGTACTTC. Protein sequence: CASSHLSGTQYF.

This clonotype was counted ten times or more. The chain links TRBV4-2 to TRBJ1-5; no firm D call. The CDR3 has 16 residues. V was pared by 0 bases and J by 2 bases, with 11 bases between. Germline V gene data show CDR1 as LGHNA and CDR2 as YNFKEQ. The CDR3 protein is CASSQDLVQGNQPQHF. The CDR3 coding sequence is TGTGCCAGCAGCCAAGATTTGGTCCAAGGCAATCAGCCCCAGCATTTT.

This clonotype was counted many times. The chain joins TRBV20-1 to TRBJ2-7; either TRBD1 or TRBD2 may supply D (5 bases each). The V gene's germline CDR1 is DFQATT and CDR2 SNEGSKA (reference sequence). The CDR3 totals 14 residues. The germline V and J ends were trimmed by 3 bases and 0 bases, with 12 bases remaining between them. The CDR3 region has the DNA TGCAGTGCTAGGGGGGACGGCTTCTCCTACGAGCAGTACTTC. Protein sequence: CSARGDGFSYEQYF.

This clonotype has a count of ten or more. The chain employs TRBV24-1 and TRBJ2-7; either TRBD1 or TRBD2 may supply D (6 bases each). This CDR3 is built from 15 residues. Per the germline V gene, CDR1 is KGHDR and CDR2 is SFDVKD. Trimming shortened V by 4 bases and J by 4 bases, and 16 bases separated the two germline ends. The CDR3, as DNA: TGTGCCACCAGTGAGGGGGGACATGGGCCGTACGAGCAGTACTTC. The encoded protein is CATSEGGHGPYEQYF.

This clonotype was observed at least ten times. This sequence joins TRBV19 and TRBJ1-2, with TRBD1 identical over 10 bases. The CDR3 runs 15 residues. In germline, CDR1 is LNHDA, CDR2 SQIVND (reference sequence). The J segment lost 7 bases and the V segment lost 5 bases, leaving 10 bases of the junction unmatched. This CDR3 is CASSYYGTGEAGYTF. The CDR3 nucleotides read TGTGCCAGTAGTTACTATGGGACAGGGGAGGCTGGCTACACCTTC.

This clonotype was counted only a few times. The chain recombines TRBV27 with TRBJ2-2, with TRBD1 matching over 10 bases. V shed 8 bases and J 7 bases; nucleotides not matched to a gene: 7. Germline CDR1 MNHEY, CDR2 SMNVEV (reference sequence). The CDR3 loop spans 14 amino acids. This chain's CDR3 is CASLGGQGGGELFF. The CDR3 coding sequence is TGTGCCAGCTTGGGAGGACAGGGGGGCGGGGAGCTGTTTTTT.

In its sample, this clonotype was seen many times. The chain recombines TRBV12-3 or TRBV12-4 with TRBJ1-1; no firm D call. CDR3 length equals 14 residues. With 6 bases removed from V and 0 bases from J, the gap between germline ends came to 11 bases. The CDR3 coding sequence is TGTGCCAGCAGCCTCTCTGGGTTGAACACTGAAGCTTTCTTT. Translation: CASSLSGLNTEAFF.